This TCR beta chain was retrieved from a study of blood T cell repertoires in COVID-19. Study details: Acute and convalescent COVID-19 samples came from the United States, Italy and Spain. Sample material is recorded as cDNA or gDNA derived from T cells, B-cell-depleted T cells, or PBMCs.

The authors' processing: Reference gene primer amplification yielded estimated nucleated cell counts. Sequencing used immunoSEQ multiplex PCR; TCRdb keeps in-frame clones, though not all of them. That table furnishes V, J and clone size, whereas the DNA furnished D and trimming. The table includes a few hundred thousand clones, around 90% detected once. Patients from Seattle were sampled longitudinally, starting during active infection. The germline V gene encodes CDR1 LGHNA and CDR2 YNFKEQ. This CDR3 spans 15 amino acids. V was clipped by 1 base and J by 5 bases; unmatched bases: 4. Input material: peripheral blood. The TCR comes from a person between 18 and 35 years old with COVID-19, enrolled during active disease. The chain uses TRBV4-2 and TRBJ2-1; 8 bases are a match to TRBD2. CDR3 region: CASSQASGGNNEQFF. CDR3 in DNA: TGTGCCAGCAGCCAAGCTTCGGGAGGGAACAATGAGCAGTTCTTC.